This T cell receptor (beta chain) was identified during a study of T cells after yellow fever vaccination. TCRdb redid the calling of the 5' RACE reads with MiXCR, one entry per CDR3 protein. Counted here are around 340,000 distinct CDR3 sequences, 7.5% to 9% occurring once; the ten biggest clones make up about 20%. This clonotype was seen a handful of times. CDR3 length equals 15 residues. Looked up from germline, CDR1 is LGHNT and CDR2 is FRNRAP. V lost 0 bases to trimming and J lost 2 bases, with 11 bases between them. Here the sequenced sample was PBMCs, taken on the day of the first yellow fever vaccination. V and J are TRBV12-5 and TRBJ2-7; no clear D gene. This TCR was sampled from a young man who received the YFV17D yellow fever vaccine. The CDR3 protein is CASGLVLPSTYEQYF. The CDR3 DNA follows: TGTGCTAGTGGTTTGGTTCTGCCTTCTACCTACGAGCAGTACTTC. Supplemented by reference TRBV12-5 and TRBJ2-7, the full variable domain reads DARVTQTPRHKVTEMGQEVTMRCQPILGHNTVFWYRQTMMQGLELLAYFRNRAPLDDSGMPKDRFSAEMPDATLATLKIQPSEPRDSAVYFCASGLVLPSTYEQYFGPGTRLTVT.